The clone carrying this TCR beta chain was counted a single time. Authors' processing steps: Reference gene primer amplification gave nucleated cell count estimates. The assay was immunoSEQ multiplex PCR, and TCRdb's table has in-frame clones only and misses some. V, J and clone size are those of that table, while D and trimming were read from the DNA. The repertoire holds approximately 300,000 clones, with roughly 90% as singletons. These data come from a study of blood T cell repertoires in COVID-19. Study in general: Nucleic acid was either cDNA or gDNA, and it came from T cells, B-cell-depleted T cells, or PBMCs.

The V end was cut by 3 bases, the J end by 7 bases, with 12 bases between. Looked up from germline, CDR1 is MDHEN and CDR2 is SYDVKM. The CDR3 is made up of 14 amino acids. Each participant's cohort was designated according to participant-reported clinical history. Donors in Cohort 3 who had recovered were those with two negative PCRs, healthcare professional clearance, or resolution of their symptoms. The sequencing sample was made of PBMCs or T cells enriched from blood (not recorded which). The clonotype comes from a man aged 55 to 70 who had recovered from COVID-19. The chain has TRBV28 and TRBJ1-4; the D is unclear. CDR3 DNA sequence: TGTGCCAGCAGTTTGGCATCTAGCAGTGAAAAACTGTTTTTT. Translation gives CASSLASSSEKLFF.